A single T cell receptor (beta chain) is shown here with its context. Its target is not known. The unexposed donors gave CD4+ T cells in about 2010-2019, prior to COVID-19. The length of the CDR3 is 13 residues. Germline CDR1 SQVTM, CDR2 ANQGSEA. Trimming removed 2 bases from V and 0 bases from J, with 7 bases in between. This sample is part of a study of CD4 T cells in relation to SARS-CoV-2 and coronaviruses. Overall study results and limits: Samples before the pandemic and after infection were not matched within any donor.

TCRdb's table, derived via immunoSEQ multiplex PCR, lists solely in-frame clones and lacks some. The sample lists nearly 70,000 clones; approximately 95% were seen once. The chain couples TRBV29-1 to TRBJ1-1; D is uncertain. The clonotype was recovered from a human donor in good health. The sample taken for sequencing was naive CD4+ T cells from PBMCs. Subset: naive CD4+ T cells isolated by negative enrichment. The CDR3 protein is CSVERPLNTEAFF. The CDR3, as DNA: TGCAGCGTTGAACGGCCATTGAACACTGAAGCTTTCTTT.